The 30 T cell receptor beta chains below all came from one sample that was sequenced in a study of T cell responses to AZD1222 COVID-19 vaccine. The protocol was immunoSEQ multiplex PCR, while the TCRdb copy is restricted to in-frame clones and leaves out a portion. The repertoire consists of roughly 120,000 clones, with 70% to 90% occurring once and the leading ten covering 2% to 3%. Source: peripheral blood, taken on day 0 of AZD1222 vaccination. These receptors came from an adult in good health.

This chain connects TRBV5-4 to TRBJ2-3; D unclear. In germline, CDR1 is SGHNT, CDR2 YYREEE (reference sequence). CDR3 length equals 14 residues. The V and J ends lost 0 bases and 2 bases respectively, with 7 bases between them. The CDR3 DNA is TGTGCCAGCAGCTTGGCCCCGCCCACAGATACGCAGTATTTT. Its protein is CASSLAPPTDTQYF.

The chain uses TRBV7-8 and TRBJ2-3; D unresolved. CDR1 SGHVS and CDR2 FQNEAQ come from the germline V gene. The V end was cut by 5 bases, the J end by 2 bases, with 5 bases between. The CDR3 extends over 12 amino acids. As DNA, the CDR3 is TGTGCCAGCAGCCTATCCACAGATACGCAGTATTTT. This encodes CASSLSTDTQYF.

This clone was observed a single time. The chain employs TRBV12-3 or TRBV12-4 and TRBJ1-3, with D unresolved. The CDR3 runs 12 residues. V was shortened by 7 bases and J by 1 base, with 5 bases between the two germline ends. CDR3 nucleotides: TGTGCCAGCAAGGGTTCTGGAAACACCATATATTTT. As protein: CASKGSGNTIYF.

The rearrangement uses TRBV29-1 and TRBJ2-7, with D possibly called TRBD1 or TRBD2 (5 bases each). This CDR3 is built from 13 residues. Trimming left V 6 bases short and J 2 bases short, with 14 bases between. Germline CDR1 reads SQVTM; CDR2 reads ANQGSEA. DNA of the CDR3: TGCAGCGTCGCGGGTCGACAGACCTACGAGCAGTACTTC. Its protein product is CSVAGRQTYEQYF.

CDR3 protein: CASSQGTSGTSGSSYNEQFF. The DNA for the CDR3 is TGTGCCAGCAGCCAAGGAACTTCCGGGACTAGCGGTAGCTCCTACAATGAGCAGTTCTTC. The chain combines TRBV3-1 (or the pseudogene TRBV3-2) with TRBJ2-1; 11 nucleotides match TRBD2. The V and J ends lost 1 base and 0 bases, in that order; junction bases with no gene match: 11. This CDR3 is built from 20 residues. The V gene's germline CDR1 is LGHDT and CDR2 YNNKEL (reference sequence).

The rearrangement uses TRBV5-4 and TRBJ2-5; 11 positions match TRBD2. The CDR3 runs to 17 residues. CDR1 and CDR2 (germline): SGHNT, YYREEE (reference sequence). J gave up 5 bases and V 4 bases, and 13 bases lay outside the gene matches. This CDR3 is CASSQGGALAGVETQYF. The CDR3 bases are TGTGCCAGCAGCCAAGGGGGGGCACTAGCGGGAGTTGAGACCCAGTACTTC.

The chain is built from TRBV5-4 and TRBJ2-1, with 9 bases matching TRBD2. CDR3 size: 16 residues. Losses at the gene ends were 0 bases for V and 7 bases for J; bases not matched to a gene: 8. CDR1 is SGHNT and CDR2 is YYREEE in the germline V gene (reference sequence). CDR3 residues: CASSLGLAERGNEQFF. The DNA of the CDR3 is TGTGCCAGCAGCTTGGGACTAGCGGAGCGTGGGAATGAGCAGTTCTTC.

The CDR3 nucleotides read TGTGCCAGCAGCGCGGACGGGTGGCAGACCCAGTACTTC. As protein: CASSADGWQTQYF. The V and J genes are TRBV5-4 and TRBJ2-5; D gene uncertain. This CDR3 is built from 13 residues. Germline V gene data show CDR1 as SGHNT and CDR2 as YYREEE (reference sequence). The V end was cut by 4 bases, the J end by 6 bases, with 13 bases between.

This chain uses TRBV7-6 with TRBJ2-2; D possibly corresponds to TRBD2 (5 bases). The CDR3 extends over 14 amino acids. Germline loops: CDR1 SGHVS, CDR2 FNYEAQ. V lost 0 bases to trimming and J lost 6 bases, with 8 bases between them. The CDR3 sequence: CASSLARVSGELFF. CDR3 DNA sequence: TGTGCCAGCAGCTTAGCGAGGGTCTCCGGGGAGCTGTTTTTT.

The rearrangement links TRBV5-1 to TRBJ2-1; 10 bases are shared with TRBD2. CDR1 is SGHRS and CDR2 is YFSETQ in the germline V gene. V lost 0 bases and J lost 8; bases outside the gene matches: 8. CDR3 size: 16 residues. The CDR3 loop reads CASSLGVGTSVDEQFF. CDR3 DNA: TGCGCCAGCAGCTTGGGGGTCGGGACTAGCGTCGATGAGCAGTTCTTC. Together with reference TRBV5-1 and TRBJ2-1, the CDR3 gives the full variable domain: KAGVTQTPRYLIKTRGQQVTLSCSPISGHRSVSWYQQTPGQGLQFLFEYFSETQRNKGNFPGRFSGRQFSNSRSEMNVSTLELGDSALYLCASSLGVGTSVDEQFFGPGTRLTVL.

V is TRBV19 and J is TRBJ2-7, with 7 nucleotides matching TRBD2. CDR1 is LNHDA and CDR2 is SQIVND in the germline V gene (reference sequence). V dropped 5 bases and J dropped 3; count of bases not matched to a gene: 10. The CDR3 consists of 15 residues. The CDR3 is CASSPPASGYYEQYF. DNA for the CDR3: TGTGCCAGTAGTCCGCCGGCTAGCGGTTACTACGAGCAGTACTTC.

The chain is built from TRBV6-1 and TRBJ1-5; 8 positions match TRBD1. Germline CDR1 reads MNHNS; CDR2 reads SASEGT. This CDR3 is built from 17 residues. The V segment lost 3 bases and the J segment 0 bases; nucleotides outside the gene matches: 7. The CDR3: CASSDRGQAHSNQPQHF. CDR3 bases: TGTGCCAGCAGTGATCGGGGACAGGCACATAGCAATCAGCCCCAGCATTTT.

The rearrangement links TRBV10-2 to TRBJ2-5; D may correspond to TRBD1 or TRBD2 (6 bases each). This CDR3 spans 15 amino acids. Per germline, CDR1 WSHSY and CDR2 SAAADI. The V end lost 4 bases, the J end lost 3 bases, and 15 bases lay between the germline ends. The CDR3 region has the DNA TGCGCCAGCAGTGTAGGGGGAGGTGGAAAAGAGACCCAGTACTTC. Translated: CASSVGGGGKETQYF.

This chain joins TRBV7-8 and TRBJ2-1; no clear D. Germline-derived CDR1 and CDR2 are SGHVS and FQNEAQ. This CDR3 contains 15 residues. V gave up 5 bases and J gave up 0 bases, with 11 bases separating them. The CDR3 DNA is TGTGCCAGCAGCCCCAGCTGGGGCTCCTACAATGAGCAGTTCTTC. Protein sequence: CASSPSWGSYNEQFF.

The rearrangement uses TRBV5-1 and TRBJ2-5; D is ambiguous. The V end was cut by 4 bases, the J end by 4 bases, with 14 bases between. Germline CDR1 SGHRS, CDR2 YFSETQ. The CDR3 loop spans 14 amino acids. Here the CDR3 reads CASSPRMTTETQYF. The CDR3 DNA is TGCGCCAGCAGCCCACGGATGACCACAGAGACCCAGTACTTC.

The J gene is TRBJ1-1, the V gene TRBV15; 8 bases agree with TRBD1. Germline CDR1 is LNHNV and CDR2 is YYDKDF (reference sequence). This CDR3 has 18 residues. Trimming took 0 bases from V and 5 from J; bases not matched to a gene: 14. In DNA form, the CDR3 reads TGTGCCACCAGCAGAGATTGGGACACCAGGGGGCGCCGGACTGAAGCTTTCTTT. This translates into CATSRDWDTRGRRTEAFF. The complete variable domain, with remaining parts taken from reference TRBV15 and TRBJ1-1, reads DAMVIQNPRYQVTQFGKPVTLSCSQTLNHNVMYWYQQKSSQAPKLLFHYYDKDFNNEADTPDNFQSRRPNTSFCFLDIRSPGLGDTAMYLCATSRDWDTRGRRTEAFFGQGTRLTVV.

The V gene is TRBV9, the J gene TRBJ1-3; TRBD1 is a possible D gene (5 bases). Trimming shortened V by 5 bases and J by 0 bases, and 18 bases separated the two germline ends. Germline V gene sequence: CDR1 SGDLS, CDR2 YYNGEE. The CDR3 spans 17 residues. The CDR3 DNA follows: TGTGCCAGCAGTGAAAGCCGCGGGGCTAGCTCTGGAAACACCATATATTTT. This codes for CASSESRGASSGNTIYF.

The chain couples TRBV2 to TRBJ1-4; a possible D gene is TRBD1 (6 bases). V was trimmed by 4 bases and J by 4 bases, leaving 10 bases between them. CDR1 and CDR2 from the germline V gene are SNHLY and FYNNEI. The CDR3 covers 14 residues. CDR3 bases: TGTGCCAGCAGTGCGGACAGACTTAATGAAAAACTGTTTTTT. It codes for CASSADRLNEKLFF.

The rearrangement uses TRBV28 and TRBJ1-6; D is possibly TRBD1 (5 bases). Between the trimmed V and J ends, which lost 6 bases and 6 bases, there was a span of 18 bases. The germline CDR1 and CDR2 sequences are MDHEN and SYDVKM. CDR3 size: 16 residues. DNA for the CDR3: TGTGCCAGCAGCCAACTCACCGGCGGGGGTAATTCACCCCTCCACTTT. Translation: CASSQLTGGGNSPLHF.

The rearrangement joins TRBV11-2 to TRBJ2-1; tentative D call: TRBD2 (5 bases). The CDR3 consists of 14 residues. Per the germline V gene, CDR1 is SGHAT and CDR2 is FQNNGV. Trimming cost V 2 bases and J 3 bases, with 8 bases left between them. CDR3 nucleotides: TGTGCCAGCAGCTTAAGCGGCCGCTACAATGAGCAGTTCTTC. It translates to CASSLSGRYNEQFF.

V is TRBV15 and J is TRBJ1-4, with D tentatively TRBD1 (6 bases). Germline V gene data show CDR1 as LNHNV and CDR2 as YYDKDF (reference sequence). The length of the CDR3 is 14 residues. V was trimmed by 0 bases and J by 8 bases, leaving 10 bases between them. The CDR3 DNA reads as TGTGCCACCAGCAGAGAGCCAGGGGAAGAAAAACTGTTTTTT. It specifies CATSREPGEEKLFF.

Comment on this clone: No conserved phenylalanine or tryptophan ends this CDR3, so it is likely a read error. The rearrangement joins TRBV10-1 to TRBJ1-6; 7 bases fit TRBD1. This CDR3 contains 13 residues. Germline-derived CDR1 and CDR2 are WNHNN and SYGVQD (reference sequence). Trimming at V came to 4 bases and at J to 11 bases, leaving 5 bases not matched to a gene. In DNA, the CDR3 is TGCGCCAGCAGTGCACAGGGGCTCCCACCCCTCCACCTT. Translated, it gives CASSAQGLPPLHL.

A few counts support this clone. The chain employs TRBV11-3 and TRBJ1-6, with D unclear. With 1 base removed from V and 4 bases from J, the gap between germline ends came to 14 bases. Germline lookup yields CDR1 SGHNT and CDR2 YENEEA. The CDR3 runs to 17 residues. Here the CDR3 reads CASSLGLGETYNSPLHF. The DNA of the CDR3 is TGTGCCAGCAGCTTAGGTCTGGGAGAAACTTATAATTCACCCCTCCACTTT.

The CDR3 nucleotides read TGTGCCAGCTCACCACCGTGGAGCGGGGAGCTGTTTTTT. This codes for CASSPPWSGELFF. V gene TRBV18 combines with J gene TRBJ2-2; D is ambiguous. CDR1 is KGHSH and CDR2 is LQKENI in the germline V gene. The CDR3 runs to 13 residues. The V end lost 0 bases, the J end lost 7 bases, and 6 bases lay between the germline ends.

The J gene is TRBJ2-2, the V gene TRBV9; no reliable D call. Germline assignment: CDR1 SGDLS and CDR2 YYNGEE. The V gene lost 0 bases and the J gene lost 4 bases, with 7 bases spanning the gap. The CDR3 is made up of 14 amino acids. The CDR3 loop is CASSVVPITGELFF. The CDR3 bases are TGTGCCAGCAGCGTAGTCCCTATCACCGGGGAGCTGTTTTTT.

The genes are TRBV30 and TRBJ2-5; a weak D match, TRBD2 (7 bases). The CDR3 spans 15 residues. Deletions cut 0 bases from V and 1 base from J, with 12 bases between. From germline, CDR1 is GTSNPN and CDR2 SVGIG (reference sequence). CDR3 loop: CAWSVGGGIQETQYF. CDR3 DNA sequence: TGTGCCTGGAGTGTAGGGGGGGGGATCCAAGAGACCCAGTACTTC.

Here the CDR3 DNA reads TGTGCCAGCAGCCCCGGGGGACTAGTAAGTCCTTACGAGCAGTACTTC. This codes for CASSPGGLVSPYEQYF. This chain uses TRBV7-2 with TRBJ2-7; 8 nucleotides agree with TRBD2. The CDR3 covers 16 residues. The junction had 13 bases not matched to a gene; V was cut back by 5 bases and J by 4 bases. Germline loops: CDR1 SGHTA, CDR2 FQGNSA.

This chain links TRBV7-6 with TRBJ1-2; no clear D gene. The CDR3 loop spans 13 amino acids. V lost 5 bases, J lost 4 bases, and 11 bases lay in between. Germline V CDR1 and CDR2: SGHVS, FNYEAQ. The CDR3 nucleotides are TGTGCCAGCAGCCCGGACGGGAGCTATGGCTACACCTTC. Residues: CASSPDGSYGYTF.

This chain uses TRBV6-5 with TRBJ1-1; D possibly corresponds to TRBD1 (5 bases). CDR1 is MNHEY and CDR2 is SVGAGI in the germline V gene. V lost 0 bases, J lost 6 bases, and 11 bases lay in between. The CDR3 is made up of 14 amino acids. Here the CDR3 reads CASSYSGVRAEAFF. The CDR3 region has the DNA TGTGCCAGCAGTTACTCGGGGGTCCGGGCTGAAGCTTTCTTT.

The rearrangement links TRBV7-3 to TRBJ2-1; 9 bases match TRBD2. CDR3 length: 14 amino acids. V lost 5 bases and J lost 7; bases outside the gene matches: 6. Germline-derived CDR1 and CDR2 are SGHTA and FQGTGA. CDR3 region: CASSPAGGGNEQFF. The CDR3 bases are TGTGCCAGCAGCCCAGCGGGAGGAGGGAATGAGCAGTTCTTC.